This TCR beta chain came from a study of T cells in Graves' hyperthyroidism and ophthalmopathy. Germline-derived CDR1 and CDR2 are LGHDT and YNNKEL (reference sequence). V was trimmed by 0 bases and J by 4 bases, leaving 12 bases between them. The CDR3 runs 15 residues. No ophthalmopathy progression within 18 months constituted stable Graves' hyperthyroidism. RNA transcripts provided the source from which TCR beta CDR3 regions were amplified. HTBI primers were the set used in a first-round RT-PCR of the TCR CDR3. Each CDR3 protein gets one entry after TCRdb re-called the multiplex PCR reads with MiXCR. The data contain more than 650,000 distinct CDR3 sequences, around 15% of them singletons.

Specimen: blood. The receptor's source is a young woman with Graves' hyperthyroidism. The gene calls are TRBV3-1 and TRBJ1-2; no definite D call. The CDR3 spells CASSQDSYRGYGYTF. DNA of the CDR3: TGTGCCAGCAGCCAAGATTCCTATCGGGGCTATGGCTACACCTTC.